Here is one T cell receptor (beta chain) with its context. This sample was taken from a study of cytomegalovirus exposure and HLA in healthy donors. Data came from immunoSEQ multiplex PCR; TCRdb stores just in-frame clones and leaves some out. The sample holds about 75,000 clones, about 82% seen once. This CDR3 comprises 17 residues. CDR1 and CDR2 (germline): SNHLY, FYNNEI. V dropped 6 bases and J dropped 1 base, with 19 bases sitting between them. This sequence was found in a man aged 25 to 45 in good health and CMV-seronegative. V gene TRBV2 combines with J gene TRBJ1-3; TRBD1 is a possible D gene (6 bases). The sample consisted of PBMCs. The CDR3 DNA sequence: TGTGCCAGCAGCATCGTGGGGGCCGTCGGGTCTGGAAACACCATATATTTT. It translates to CASSIVGAVGSGNTIYF.